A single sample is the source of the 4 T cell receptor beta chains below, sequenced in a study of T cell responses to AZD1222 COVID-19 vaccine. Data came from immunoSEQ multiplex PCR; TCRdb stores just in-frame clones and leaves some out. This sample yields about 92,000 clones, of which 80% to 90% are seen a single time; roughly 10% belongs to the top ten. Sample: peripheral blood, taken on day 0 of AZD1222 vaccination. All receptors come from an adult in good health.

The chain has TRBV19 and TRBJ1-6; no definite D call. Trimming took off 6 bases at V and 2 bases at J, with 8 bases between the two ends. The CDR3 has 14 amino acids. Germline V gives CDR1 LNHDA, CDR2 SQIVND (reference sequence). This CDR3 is CASRTATYNSPLHF. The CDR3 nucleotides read TGTGCCAGTAGAACAGCGACCTATAATTCACCCCTCCACTTT.

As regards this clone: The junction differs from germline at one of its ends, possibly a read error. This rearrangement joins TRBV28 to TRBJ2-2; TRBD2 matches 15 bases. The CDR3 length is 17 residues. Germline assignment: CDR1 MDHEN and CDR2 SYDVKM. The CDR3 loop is CASGLWGLAGGPGELFF. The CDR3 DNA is TGTGCCAGCGGTTTATGGGGACTAGCGGGAGGTCCCGGGGAGCTGTTTTTT. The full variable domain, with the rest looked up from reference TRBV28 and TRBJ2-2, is DVKVTQSSRYLVKRTGEKVFLECVQDMDHENMFWYRQDPGLGLRLIYFSYDVKMKEKGDIPEGYSVSREKKERFSLILESASTNQTSMYLCASGLWGLAGGPGELFFGEGSRLTVL.

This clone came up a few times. The CDR3, as DNA: TGTGCCAGCAGTACCCGGGGCAGGGGTGGGACTAATGAAAAACTGTTTTTT. This gives the protein CASSTRGRGGTNEKLFF. The gene calls are TRBV28 and TRBJ1-4; D may be TRBD1 (6 bases). The CDR3 loop spans 17 amino acids. Looked up from germline, CDR1 is MDHEN and CDR2 is SYDVKM. The V end lost 5 bases, the J end lost 2 bases, and 18 bases lay between the germline ends.

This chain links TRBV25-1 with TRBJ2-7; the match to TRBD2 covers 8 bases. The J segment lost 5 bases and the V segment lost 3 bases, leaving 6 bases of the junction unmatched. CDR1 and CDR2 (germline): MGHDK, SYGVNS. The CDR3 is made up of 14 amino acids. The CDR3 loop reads CASSDPRGGDEQYF. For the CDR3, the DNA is TGTGCCAGCAGTGACCCCCGGGGGGGCGACGAGCAGTACTTC.